The 27 T cell receptor beta chains listed next were all sequenced from one sample in a study of blood T cell repertoires in COVID-19. Libraries were prepared by immunoSEQ multiplex PCR; TCRdb keeps only in-frame clonotypes and omits some of them. This sample has approximately 89,000 clones, with more than 65% found just once. The sample consisted of peripheral blood. The origin of the receptors is a man aged 65-85 years with COVID-19, enrolled during active disease.

The J gene is TRBJ1-1, the V gene TRBV18, with D perhaps TRBD1 (5 bases). CDR3 length: 14 residues. Germline V gene lookup returns CDR1 KGHSH and CDR2 LQKENI. Trimming pared 2 bases from V and 1 base from J, leaving 8 bases between. The CDR3 reads CASSPTGSNTEAFF. The DNA of the CDR3 is TGTGCCAGCTCACCAACAGGCTCGAACACTGAAGCTTTCTTT.

About this clone itself: A read error may be the cause here, since a much bigger clone is one base away. Other nucleotide sequences from this sample produce the same CDR3. The chain links TRBV19 to TRBJ1-1, with 7 bases lining up with TRBD1. The CDR3 loop spans 14 amino acids. Germline V gene sequence: CDR1 LNHDA, CDR2 SQIVND (reference sequence). The J segment lost 5 bases and the V segment lost 10 bases, leaving 13 bases of the junction unmatched. The DNA of the CDR3 is TGTGCCACCTCCCCGATAGGGGGCTCTACTGAAGCTTTCTTT. It codes for CATSPIGGSTEAFF.

The chain joins TRBV28 to TRBJ1-1, with unresolved D. From germline, CDR1 is MDHEN and CDR2 SYDVKM. The CDR3 loop spans 12 amino acids. V lost 4 bases and J lost 11, with 14 bases in between. The CDR3 nucleotides read TGTGCCAGCAGTTCCCTAGACCTGAACGCTTTCTTT. It encodes CASSSLDLNAFF.

This rearrangement joins TRBV14 to TRBJ1-4; 7 bases are a match to TRBD1. V dropped 3 bases and J dropped 5; count of bases not matched to a gene: 6. The length of the CDR3 is 15 residues. Germline V gives CDR1 SGHDN, CDR2 FVKESK. CDR3 DNA: TGTGCCAGCAGCCATCGGGACAGCCAAAATGAAAAACTGTTTTTT. It translates to CASSHRDSQNEKLFF.

The V gene is TRBV9, the J gene TRBJ2-3; tentative D call: TRBD2 (6 bases). This CDR3 spans 16 amino acids. V was clipped by 0 bases and J by 5 bases, with 16 bases between them. The germline V gene encodes CDR1 SGDLS and CDR2 YYNGEE. The CDR3 nucleotides are TGTGCCAGCAGCGTAGATAGCGGAGCGGGTCGAGATACGCAGTATTTT. Amino acids: CASSVDSGAGRDTQYF.

This clone was counted only a few times. The gene calls are TRBV12-3 or TRBV12-4 and TRBJ2-1, with 8 bases aligning to TRBD1. The CDR3 runs 12 residues. V lost 10 bases and J lost 2; bases outside the gene matches: 1. CDR3 nucleotide sequence: TGTGCCACAGGGGGCGCCTACAATGAGCAGTTCTTC. Amino acid sequence: CATGGAYNEQFF.

This clone appeared a few times. This chain links TRBV4-3 with TRBJ1-5; D is perhaps TRBD1 (6 bases). The CDR3 is made up of 15 amino acids. Trimming shortened V by 0 bases and J by 7 bases, and 13 bases separated the two germline ends. Germline assignment: CDR1 LGHNA and CDR2 YSLEER. DNA for the CDR3: TGCGCCAGCAGCCAAGAAACAGGGTTGGGCCAGCCCCAGCATTTT. Encoded protein: CASSQETGLGQPQHF.

This chain uses TRBV4-3 with TRBJ2-5; TRBD2 agrees at 9 bases. Germline values: CDR1 LGHNA, CDR2 YSLEER. Trimming removed 4 bases from V and 5 bases from J; junction bases left unmatched: 11. The length of the CDR3 is 16 residues. The DNA of the CDR3 is TGCGCCAGCAGCCGTTCCTTGGCGGGAGGGTGGGAGACCCAGTACTTC. Protein: CASSRSLAGGWETQYF.

The rearrangement uses TRBV4-2 and TRBJ2-3, with no clear D. The germline V and J ends were trimmed by 0 bases and 4 bases, with 17 bases remaining between them. The CDR3 length is 17 residues. Per germline, CDR1 LGHNA and CDR2 YNFKEQ. The CDR3 region is CASSQDAAYGDADTQYF. The CDR3 DNA reads as TGTGCCAGCAGCCAAGATGCGGCGTACGGAGATGCAGATACGCAGTATTTT.

This clone has only a few counts. This chain uses TRBV18 with TRBJ2-7; D is undetermined. The CDR3 loop spans 13 amino acids. V was shortened by 0 bases and J by 4 bases, with 7 bases between the two germline ends. CDR1 and CDR2 from the germline V gene are KGHSH and LQKENI. The CDR3 is CASSPPAQYEQYF. CDR3 DNA sequence: TGTGCCAGCTCACCACCCGCCCAGTACGAGCAGTACTTC.

V and J are TRBV5-1 and TRBJ2-7; a weak D match, TRBD2 (6 bases). V was pared by 0 bases and J by 5 bases, with 18 bases between. The CDR3 consists of 16 residues. The germline V gene has CDR1 SGHRS and CDR2 YFSETQ. In DNA, the CDR3 is TGCGCCAGCAGCTTGGGGGGGACTTCAAGGGGAAACGAGCAGTACTTC. Translating gives CASSLGGTSRGNEQYF. Filled out from reference TRBV5-1 and TRBJ2-7, the complete variable domain reads KAGVTQTPRYLIKTRGQQVTLSCSPISGHRSVSWYQQTPGQGLQFLFEYFSETQRNKGNFPGRFSGRQFSNSRSEMNVSTLELGDSALYLCASSLGGTSRGNEQYFGPGTRLTVT.

The genes are TRBV7-2 and TRBJ1-6; maybe TRBD1 (6 bases). Trimming removed 2 bases at V and 7 bases at J, with 12 bases between. The CDR3 extends over 15 amino acids. The germline V gene has CDR1 SGHTA and CDR2 FQGNSA. In nucleotides, the CDR3 is TGTGCCAGCAGCTTAACTGGGACACCGAATTCACCCCTCCACTTT. It specifies CASSLTGTPNSPLHF. Complete variable domain (other parts from reference TRBV7-2 and TRBJ1-6): GAGVSQSPSNKVTEKGKDVELRCDPISGHTALYWYRQSLGQGLEFLIYFQGNSAPDKSGLPSDRFSAERTGGSVSTLTIQRTQQEDSAVYLCASSLTGTPNSPLHFGNGTRLTVT.

V usage is TRBV19 and J usage is TRBJ2-3, with D perhaps matching TRBD2 (6 bases). From germline, CDR1 is LNHDA and CDR2 SQIVND (reference sequence). The CDR3 extends over 17 amino acids. The V end lost 7 bases, the J end lost 2 bases, and 22 bases lay between the germline ends. Here the CDR3 DNA reads TGTGCCAGTACCCCTTTCCGGGGACTTAAGCCCACAGATACGCAGTATTTT. Translated, it gives CASTPFRGLKPTDTQYF.

This chain joins TRBV6-5 and TRBJ1-6, with 8 positions matching TRBD1. The CDR3 extends over 15 amino acids. Germline V CDR1 and CDR2: MNHEY, SVGAGI. The V segment lost 5 bases and the J segment 5 bases; nucleotides outside the gene matches: 5. CDR3 amino acids: CASSNGQGNNSPLHF. The CDR3 DNA is TGTGCCAGCAGTAACGGACAGGGCAATAATTCACCCCTCCACTTT.

The chain joins TRBV7-2 to TRBJ2-1; D remains ambiguous. The V end was cut by 2 bases, the J end by 8 bases, with 4 bases between. There are 11 residues in the CDR3. Germline V gene data show CDR1 as SGHTA and CDR2 as FQGNSA. CDR3 region: CASSLYDEQFF. CDR3 sequence (DNA): TGTGCCAGCAGCTTATATGATGAGCAGTTCTTC.

This sequence joins TRBV5-1 and TRBJ2-1; 13 bases fit TRBD2. Germline V gene data show CDR1 as SGHRS and CDR2 as YFSETQ. The CDR3 loop spans 16 amino acids. V was clipped by 4 bases and J by 4 bases; unmatched bases: 5. CDR3 sequence (DNA): TGCGCCAGCAGCGCAGTACTAGCGGGAGGGTACAATGAGCAGTTCTTC. It yields the protein CASSAVLAGGYNEQFF. Full variable domain (rest looked up from reference TRBV5-1 and TRBJ2-1): KAGVTQTPRYLIKTRGQQVTLSCSPISGHRSVSWYQQTPGQGLQFLFEYFSETQRNKGNFPGRFSGRQFSNSRSEMNVSTLELGDSALYLCASSAVLAGGYNEQFFGPGTRLTVL.

This clone was detected once. The V and J genes are TRBV9 and TRBJ1-2; no reliable D call. Germline CDR1 is SGDLS and CDR2 is YYNGEE. The V end was cut by 3 bases, the J end by 8 bases, with 8 bases between. This CDR3 comprises 11 residues. CDR3 DNA: TGTGCCAGCAGCGGGGAGAGGGGCTACACCTTC. This codes for CASSGERGYTF.

CDR3 region: CASSYPGFSNQPQHF. The CDR3 nucleotides are TGTGCCAGCAGTTACCCAGGATTTAGCAATCAGCCCCAGCATTTT. This chain joins TRBV6-6 and TRBJ1-5; D uncertain. CDR3 size: 15 residues. Trimming removed 2 bases at V and 0 bases at J, with 8 bases between. CDR1 and CDR2 (germline): MNHNY, SVGAGI (reference sequence).

The chain carries TRBV20-1 and TRBJ2-5, with TRBD2 identical over 11 bases. CDR3 length equals 17 residues. V dropped 3 bases and J dropped 7; count of bases not matched to a gene: 16. Per germline, CDR1 DFQATT and CDR2 SNEGSKA (reference sequence). The CDR3 region has the DNA TGCAGTGCTAGTTACTTAGCGGGAGGGCGGGGGGATGGGACCCAGTACTTC. Translated, it gives CSASYLAGGRGDGTQYF.

This clone came up once. This sequence joins TRBV15 and TRBJ2-3, with D tentatively TRBD1 (6 bases). The CDR3 extends over 16 amino acids. With 3 bases removed from V and 3 bases from J, the gap between germline ends came to 16 bases. Germline V gives CDR1 LNHNV, CDR2 YYDKDF (reference sequence). CDR3 nucleotides: TGTGCCACCAGCAGTGGCGCAGGGGTCCAAACAGATACGCAGTATTTT. Encoded protein: CATSSGAGVQTDTQYF.

The sample holds one count of this clone. The genes are TRBV18 and TRBJ1-3; D is undetermined. Germline-derived CDR1 and CDR2 are KGHSH and LQKENI. V was cut by 6 bases and J by 4 bases, with 13 bases left in between. The CDR3 sequence is 14 residues long. CDR3 DNA: TGTGCCAGCTCGGCCGGACTTATCGGAAACACCATATATTTT. Translation gives CASSAGLIGNTIYF.

The genes are TRBV5-1 and TRBJ1-3, with no clear D. Trimming stripped 2 bases from V and 0 bases from J, with 6 bases between. Germline V gives CDR1 SGHRS, CDR2 YFSETQ. The CDR3 extends over 14 amino acids. CDR3 protein: CASSFEGSGNTIYF. The CDR3 DNA sequence: TGCGCCAGCAGCTTCGAGGGCTCTGGAAACACCATATATTTT.

The chain combines TRBV13 with TRBJ2-3; no reliable D call. Germline loops: CDR1 PRHDT, CDR2 FYEKMQ (reference sequence). Trimming took off 5 bases at V and 6 bases at J, with 9 bases between the two ends. The CDR3 totals 12 residues. This CDR3 reads CASSPRVDTQYF. As DNA, the CDR3 is TGTGCCAGCAGCCCGAGAGTGGATACGCAGTATTTT.

V gene TRBV2 combines with J gene TRBJ1-5; D unclear. The CDR3 is 15 amino acids. V gave up 6 bases and J gave up 0 bases, with 12 bases separating them. Germline V gene sequence: CDR1 SNHLY, CDR2 FYNNEI. The CDR3 DNA reads TGTGCCAGCAGCCGAGCCTCCAATAGCAATCAGCCCCAGCATTTT. Translating gives CASSRASNSNQPQHF. Full variable domain (rest looked up from reference TRBV2 and TRBJ1-5): EPEVTQTPSHQVTQMGQEVILRCVPISNHLYFYWYRQILGQKVEFLVSFYNNEISEKSEIFDDQFSVERPDGSNFTLKIRSTKLEDSAMYFCASSRASNSNQPQHFGDGTRLSIL.

The chain uses TRBV19 and TRBJ2-1; the D gene is possibly TRBD1 (5 bases). V was clipped by 6 bases and J by 6 bases, with 18 bases between them. Germline V gene lookup returns CDR1 LNHDA and CDR2 SQIVND (reference sequence). The CDR3 has 15 amino acids. CDR3 DNA: TGTGCCAGTAGCCTGAAAGGGGCCGGCCCCAATGAGCAGTTCTTC. It translates to CASSLKGAGPNEQFF.

This rearrangement joins TRBV6-5 to TRBJ2-3; 12 bases match TRBD1. Germline V gene data show CDR1 as MNHEY and CDR2 as SVGAGI. The CDR3 length is 14 residues. J gave up 14 bases and V 6 bases, and 12 bases lay outside the gene matches. CDR3 protein: CASRINLGTGGSYF. The CDR3 DNA follows: TGTGCCAGCAGGATTAACCTCGGGACAGGGGGCTCGTATTTT.

The chain links TRBV18 to TRBJ1-3, with D tentatively TRBD1 (6 bases). This CDR3 comprises 16 residues. Germline V gene data show CDR1 as KGHSH and CDR2 as LQKENI. V was pared by 5 bases and J by 0 bases, with 14 bases between. CDR3 sequence reads: CASSKAQGASGNTIYF. The CDR3 bases are TGTGCCAGCTCAAAGGCACAGGGAGCCTCTGGAAACACCATATATTTT.